This entry is about one T cell receptor beta chain. A read error is possible here, since a much larger clone lies one base away. This record belongs to a study of tumor and adjacent non-tumor tissue in lung cancer. Three rounds of nested PCR, following a modified ARM-PCR protocol, produced the TCRbeta library. TCRdb re-called the multiplex PCR reads with MiXCR, one entry per CDR3 protein. In the table there are some 200,000 distinct CDR3 sequences, roughly 70% of which are singletons. The CDR3 sequence is 16 residues long. J gave up 0 bases and V 9 bases, and 9 bases lay outside the gene matches. Per germline, CDR1 SEHNR and CDR2 FQNEAQ (reference sequence). The template was RNA from unsorted bulk tissue.

The sample comprised lung tumor tissue. J is TRBJ2-2 and V is TRBV7-9, with TRBD2 matching over 8 bases. The sequence was obtained from a man aged 55 to 69 with non-small cell lung cancer. The DNA for the CDR3 is TGTGCCAGTACGACTGGCGGGGGGCCGAACACCGGGGAGCTGTTTTTT. This codes for CASTTGGGPNTGELFF. Using reference TRBV7-9 and TRBJ2-2 for the parts outside the CDR3, the full variable domain is DTGVSQNPRHKITKRGQNVTFRCDPISEHNRLYWYRQTLGQGPEFLTYFQNEAQLEKSRLLSDRFSAERPKGSFSTLEIQRTEQGDSAMYLCASTTGGGPNTGELFFGEGSRLTVL.